This TCR beta chain was identified in a study of blood T cell repertoires in COVID-19. Turning to the study itself: From T cells, B-cell-depleted T cells, or PBMCs came the material, which was cDNA or gDNA.

Germline loops: CDR1 MNHEY, CDR2 SMNVEV (reference sequence). Losses at the gene ends were 0 bases for V and 4 bases for J; bases not matched to a gene: 4. There are 15 residues in the CDR3. Participants were aged about 18 to 90 years from some 24 US areas. Participants were placed into cohorts based on the clinical history they reported. In its sample, this clone was seen a few times. As processed by the authors: Reference gene primer amplification yielded estimated nucleated cell counts. The protocol was immunoSEQ multiplex PCR, while the TCRdb copy is restricted to in-frame clones and leaves out a portion. That table supplies the V and J calls and clone size; D and trimming were determined from the DNA. Altogether approximately 280,000 clones are present, around 85% being singletons, with the ten largest covering roughly 6.2%.

Sequenced material: PBMCs or T cells enriched from blood (not recorded which). The rearrangement joins TRBV27 to TRBJ1-1, with 8 positions matching TRBD1. This receptor was taken from a middle-aged woman who had recovered from COVID-19. DNA of the CDR3: TGTGCCAGCAGTTTATCTTACAGGGGGACCACTGAAGCTTTCTTT. Its translation: CASSLSYRGTTEAFF.